The present entry profiles one T cell receptor (beta chain) with its context. TCRdb keeps only in-frame clones here, not all; method: immunoSEQ multiplex PCR. The data hold over 10,000 clones, with roughly 64% observed a single time. These data belong to a study of tumor-infiltrating lymphocytes in localized non-small cell lung cancer. Study-wide context: Patients included smokers and never-smokers with various histologies, some sampled after neoadjuvant chemotherapy.

From germline, CDR1 is SGHDT and CDR2 YYEEEE. Trimming left V 6 bases short and J 5 bases short, with 19 bases between. CDR3 length equals 15 residues. V gene TRBV5-6 combines with J gene TRBJ2-3; the D is unclear. The clonotype was recovered from a human donor with non-small cell lung cancer. The sample comprised lung tumor tissue. The CDR3 nucleotides read TGTGCCAGCACCCCATCCACCGGGCACGGAGATACGCAGTATTTT. Protein product: CASTPSTGHGDTQYF.